This TCR beta chain is drawn from a study of blood T cells in healthy people across ages (dated by TCRdb to 2015 to 2017). A note on the overall study: In model experiments, roughly one uniquely barcoded TCR beta cDNA molecule per two T cells was captured by template switching. The study measured age-related changes in TCR beta repertoire diversity using deep sequencing normalized with unique cDNA molecular identifiers. The donors were divided into four age groups: young (average approximately 17 years), middle-aged (approximately 39), aged (approximately 59) and long-lived (approximately 74). To avoid experimental bias, donors of different ages were randomly spread across the sequencing lanes. The study analyzed two additional independent replicas of 1 million unique cDNA reads from the same blood draw for two donors, one aged 18 to 30 and one aged 80 or older. General study outcomes and caveats: Since profiling was done on bulk unsorted PBMCs, naive and antigen-experienced compartments could not be conclusively compared. As age increased, observed TCR beta diversity per million T cells dropped in a roughly linear way, and a significant reduction was already evident by age 40. The CMV infection status of donors was not known, potentially confounding age-related changes in expanded clonotypes. Compared with the aged group, the long-lived group had more naive CD4+ T cells, fewer expanded clones and increased TCR diversity, a pattern suggesting age selection. Estimates of total diversity based on one million sequenced T cells were regarded as lower bounds and as underestimates. The percentage of naive T cells measured by flow cytometry correlated strongly with observed TCR beta diversity.

The roughly 37 donors, aged roughly 6 to 95 years, were systemically healthy Caucasian individuals from Russia. About 9.6 milliliters of peripheral blood were collected from each donor into EDTA-treated Vacutainer tubes. Ficoll-Paque density-gradient centrifugation was used to isolate PBMCs, with at least 6.5 million per sample. Trizol reagent was used to extract total RNA from the PBMCs, yielding at least 5.5 micrograms per sample. For every donor, an aliquot of PBMCs went through flow cytometry to measure the percentages of naive CD45RAhigh/CD27high T cells. With regard to this clonotype: What antigen it recognizes has not been identified. Base qualities were left out, and no much larger clone turns up one base away.

CDR1 and CDR2 are drawn from the germline V gene (reference sequence): DFQATT, SNEGSKA. The cysteine opens and the phenylalanine closes a CDR3 of 13 amino acids. The kept DNA is CDR3 alone, 39 bases in frame from the first base. V is cut by 6 bases and J by 3 bases, and the space between the germline ends is 9 bases. Library construction relied on 5' RACE. Sequencing took place on an Illumina HiSeq 2500. A second PCR of roughly 7 to 11 cycles was performed with a sample-barcoded 5' primer and a J-beta primer mix. A unique molecular identifier was introduced onto each TCR beta cDNA molecule by a template-switch 5' adaptor carrying 12 random nucleotides. Each sample yielded at least 2.5 million CDR3-containing paired-end reads. First-strand cDNA synthesis was performed from all RNA using the Mint cDNA synthesis kit, with priming by a TRBC-specific oligonucleotide. All cDNA was treated with uracil-DNA glycosylase and then went through a first 18-cycle PCR with the universal primers M1SS and BC2_uni_R. In the source study's methods: For normalization, 1 million high-quality reads were randomly selected from each sample, with every read carrying a distinct molecular identifier. Reads with shared molecular identifiers were discarded instead of being binned into consensus sequences. CDR3 identification, clonotype clustering and error correction used MiTCR with a Q25 quality threshold and the strictest error-elimination algorithm. A nonparametric unseen species model using Euler transformation provided a lower-bound estimate of total TCR beta diversity. TCRdb passed the public sequencing reads through fastp at Q25 and MiXCR, retaining productive beta sequences. Rows matching on CDR3 protein sequence are summarized as one entry with the most common DNA and genes. TCRdb assigned the V and J calls; the authors' analysis was not used. The sample yields hundreds of thousands of distinct CDR3 sequences; around half were counted once. 20% to 25% of the sample goes to the ten largest clones.

The receptor chain draws on TRBV20-1 and TRBJ1-6; perhaps TRBD1 is the D gene, with 5 bases matching. The sample taken for sequencing was blood. This receptor was taken from an elderly man in good health. The DNA is as follows: TGCAGTGCCGTGGGGGACTATAATTCACCCCTCCACTTT. The translation is CSAVGDYNSPLHF.